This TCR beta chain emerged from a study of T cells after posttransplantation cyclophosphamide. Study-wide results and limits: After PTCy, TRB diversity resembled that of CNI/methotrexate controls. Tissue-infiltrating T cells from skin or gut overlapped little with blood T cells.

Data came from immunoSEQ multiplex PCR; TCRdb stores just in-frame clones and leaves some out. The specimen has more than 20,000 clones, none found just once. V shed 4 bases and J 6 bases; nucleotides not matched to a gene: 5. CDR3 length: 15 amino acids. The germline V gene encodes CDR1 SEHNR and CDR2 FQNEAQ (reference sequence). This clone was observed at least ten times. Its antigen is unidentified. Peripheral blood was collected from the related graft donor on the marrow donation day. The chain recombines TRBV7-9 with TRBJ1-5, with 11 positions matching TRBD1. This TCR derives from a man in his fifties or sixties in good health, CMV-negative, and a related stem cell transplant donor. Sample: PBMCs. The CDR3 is CASSSGTGGGQPQHF. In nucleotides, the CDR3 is TGTGCCAGCAGCTCCGGGACAGGGGGAGGTCAGCCCCAGCATTTT.